Sequencing of this T cell receptor beta chain was carried out in a study of cytomegalovirus exposure and HLA in healthy donors. Study results and caveats: Confirmation in vitro established that three CMV-associated chains were specific for CMV antigens. Most TCR sequences showed up rarely, but some public TCRs showed up in many donors.

PCR primers comprised 60 Vbeta and 13 Jbeta primers. Assay used: immunoSEQ multiplex PCR; TCRdb lists only in-frame clones, some missing. The table records around 75,000 clones, 75% to 85% of them present only once. When sampled, the donors appeared nominally healthy, though they likely had unrecorded immune exposures. This clone came up once. Antigen: not known. The source is a man aged 35-49 years in good health and CMV-seronegative. The sequencing sample was made of PBMCs.

Written as DNA, the CDR3 is TGTGCCTGGGGGGGACAGACCTACGAGCAGTACTTC. It specifies CAWGGQTYEQYF. The chain joins TRBV30 to TRBJ2-5, with 7 positions matching TRBD1. The tail of the sequence fits TRBJ2-7 better, so the J call may be wrong. Germline CDR1 reads GTSNPN; CDR2 reads SVGIG (reference sequence). The CDR3 loop spans 12 amino acids.